The present entry profiles one TCR beta chain with its context. No antigen is known for it. At one boundary the junction diverges from the germline segment, which might be a read error. This sample is drawn from a study of T cell changes during pregnancy in multiple sclerosis (dated by TCRdb to the late 2010s). As for the study more broadly: In women with multiple sclerosis, the researchers looked at how the T cell repertoire shifted as pregnancy progressed.

From the cysteine up to the phenylalanine, the CDR3 has a length of 12 residues. The sequence is cut down to CDR3 DNA, 36 bases in frame from base 1. Sequences SGHTA (CDR1) and FQGNSA (CDR2) are obtained from the germline V gene. Libraries came from the immunoSEQ multiplex PCR assay. As stored in TCRdb, this immuneACCESS dataset retains in-frame rearrangements with V and J assigned. A fraction of the clones does not appear; measured against another copy, unresolved V genes explain less than half of the discrepancy, and the remainder lacks a known reason. The sample table contains 50,000 to 75,000 clones; only one count was recorded for 90% of them. 2.5% to 3.5% of the sample comes from the top ten.

Recombination linked TRBV7-2 to TRBJ2-7; the D gene lacks a confident call. This receptor was taken from a female donor in good health, enrolled as a control in a pregnancy study. The specimen comprised peripheral blood, sampled in the first trimester of pregnancy. The DNA is as follows: TGTGCCAGTAGCTTGATTCTGCGGGAGCAGTACTTC. It translates to CASSLILREQYF.